The 23 T cell receptor beta chains presented below share a single source sample, sequenced in a study of prognosis after radiotherapy for stage I lung cancer. TCR beta CDR3 was amplified from genomic DNA by two-round multiplex PCR. The first PCR round targeted every TRBV and TRBJ gene with specific primers. TCRdb redid the calling of the multiplex PCR reads with MiXCR, one entry per CDR3 protein. The sample shows some 56,000 distinct CDR3 sequences, around 27% of them seen only once. Source: PBMCs, taken before or after stereotactic body radiation therapy (not recorded which). These receptors all come from a donor over 45 with non-small cell lung cancer.

This clonotype was observed many times. This chain's CDR3 is CSAGPNRAPSGTEAFF. The CDR3 coding sequence is TGCAGTGCGGGACCGAACCGGGCCCCGTCCGGGACTGAAGCTTTCTTT. J is TRBJ1-1 and V is TRBV20-1, with TRBD1 as a possible D gene (5 bases). This CDR3 is built from 16 residues. Germline CDR1 reads DFQATT; CDR2 reads SNEGSKA (reference sequence). Trimming left V 6 bases short and J 5 bases short, with 25 bases between.

A single count supports this clonotype. This chain connects TRBV5-4 to TRBJ2-7; D is perhaps TRBD1 (6 bases). CDR3 size: 15 residues. The germline V gene encodes CDR1 SGHNT and CDR2 YYREEE (reference sequence). V shed 4 bases and J shed 2 bases, with 16 bases lying between them. The CDR3 nucleotides read TGTGCCAGCAGCCGTATTGACAGGATTACCTACGAGCAGTACTTC. Its translation: CASSRIDRITYEQYF.

This clonotype occurred many times. The rearrangement joins TRBV12-3 or TRBV12-4 to TRBJ2-3; tentatively, D is TRBD1 or TRBD2 (5 bases each). CDR3 length equals 14 residues. The germline V and J ends were trimmed by 6 bases and 1 base, with 11 bases remaining between them. The CDR3 region has the DNA TGTGCCAGCAGCCGCGTGGGGGGCACAGATACGCAGTATTTT. It yields the protein CASSRVGGTDTQYF.

Within the sample, this clonotype is medium-sized (0.01 to 0.1%). Here the CDR3 DNA reads TGTGCCAGCAAAAGGGACAGGGGAACCCTTTCACCCCTCCACTTT. Residues: CASKRDRGTLSPLHF. The rearrangement links TRBV6-2 or TRBV6-3 to TRBJ1-6; 10 nucleotides line up with TRBD1. Unmatched junction bases numbered 9, after V lost 7 bases and J lost 9 bases. Germline CDR1 MNHEY, CDR2 SVGEGT. This CDR3 comprises 15 residues.

In regard to this clonotype: A much larger clonotype is one base distant, so this may be a read error. The final CDR3 position lacks the conserved phenylalanine or tryptophan, pointing to a likely read error. This sequence joins TRBV3-1 and TRBJ2-3; 7 bases match TRBD2. Germline loops: CDR1 LGHDT, CDR2 YNNKEL (reference sequence). The CDR3 extends over 15 amino acids. The CDR3 DNA reads as TGTGTCAGCAGCCTCAGCGGGGACTACGGGGATACGCAGTATTGT. It codes for CVSSLSGDYGDTQYC.

Notes on this clonotype: This likely stems from a read error, as it lies one base from a far larger clone. The V and J genes are TRBV6-2 or TRBV6-3 and TRBJ1-5; D is uncertain. Trimming stripped 3 bases from V and 4 bases from J, with 7 bases between. The CDR3 spans 13 residues. Germline assignment: CDR1 MNHEY and CDR2 SVGEGT. In DNA form, the CDR3 reads TGTGCCAGCAGTTATTACCTAAATCAGCCCCAGCATTTT. Its protein is CASSYYLNQPQHF.

With regard to this clonotype: A far larger clone is one nucleotide away, so this likely arose from a read error. The rearrangement joins TRBV10-3 to TRBJ2-1, with 9 bases aligning to TRBD1. V shed 10 bases, J shed 7 bases, and the junction held 14 bases outside the gene matches. Germline V lookup: CDR1 ENHRY, CDR2 SYGVKD. The length of the CDR3 is 15 residues. In DNA, the CDR3 is TGTGCCAGCATTTTACCGGGACAGGGTAAAAATGAGCAGTTCTTC. Translating it yields CASILPGQGKNEQFF.

This clonotype has just a few counts. Since a far larger clone is one base different, this is likely a read error. CDR3 sequence (DNA): TGTGCCGCCCGGGGCGGGGGGGGCCAAGAGACCCAGTGCTTC. This translates into CAARGGGGQETQCF. The chain has TRBV6-2 or TRBV6-3 and TRBJ2-5, with 9 bases fitting TRBD2. CDR1 MNHEY and CDR2 SVGEGT come from the germline V gene. This CDR3 comprises 14 residues.

This clonotype was recorded many times. The chain joins TRBV7-2 to TRBJ1-5; TRBD1 agrees at 7 bases. The CDR3 covers 14 residues. J gave up 7 bases and V 2 bases, and 5 bases lay outside the gene matches. CDR1 SGHTA and CDR2 FQGNSA come from the germline V gene. The CDR3 loop is CASSLRQGGQPQHF. The CDR3 DNA follows: TGTGCCAGCAGCTTACGACAGGGAGGGCAGCCCCAGCATTTT.

This clonotype was seen ten or more times. The genes are TRBV12-3 or TRBV12-4 and TRBJ1-5, with 7 bases identical to TRBD1. There are 16 residues in the CDR3. The trim removed 5 bases at V and 1 base at J, leaving 8 bases unmatched. CDR3 amino acids: CASSRDSLRSNQPQHF. The CDR3 coding sequence is TGTGCCAGCAGTAGGGACAGTCTGAGGAGCAATCAGCCCCAGCATTTT.

This clonotype came up many times. The chain joins TRBV5-1 to TRBJ1-6, with D tentatively TRBD1 (5 bases). From germline, CDR1 is SGHRS and CDR2 YFSETQ. The CDR3 runs 15 residues. V lost 4 bases and J lost 6, with 14 bases in between. The CDR3 loop is CASSGRGPINSPLHF. The CDR3 DNA follows: TGCGCCAGCAGCGGCCGGGGACCGATTAATTCACCCCTCCACTTT.

The CDR3 DNA sequence: TGTGCCACCAGCAGATCGACAATCGAGGGGGAGACCCAGTACTTC. Amino acid sequence: CATSRSTIEGETQYF. This chain uses TRBV15 with TRBJ2-5, with D perhaps matching TRBD1 or TRBD2 (5 bases each). CDR1 is LNHNV, CDR2 YYDKDF, per germline (reference sequence). The CDR3 is 15 amino acids. Deletions cut 2 bases from V and 5 bases from J, with 15 bases between.

The V call is TRBV5-4, the J call TRBJ2-1; 7 bases are shared with TRBD2. CDR1 is SGHNT, CDR2 YYREEE, per germline (reference sequence). There are 14 residues in the CDR3. The V segment lost 3 bases and the J segment 8 bases; nucleotides outside the gene matches: 8. The CDR3 reads CASSSRLALHEQFF. As DNA, the CDR3 is TGTGCCAGCAGCTCGAGACTAGCCCTACATGAGCAGTTCTTC. The full variable domain, in which reference TRBV5-4 and TRBJ2-1 provide the parts outside the CDR3, is ETGVTQSPTHLIKTRGQQVTLRCSSQSGHNTVSWYQQALGQGPQFIFQYYREEENGRGNFPPRFSGLQFPNYSSELNVNALELDDSALYLCASSSRLALHEQFFGPGTRLTVL.

With regard to this clonotype: This likely traces to a read error, being one base from a far larger clone. V and J are TRBV6-4 and TRBJ2-1; TRBD1 matches 10 bases. The CDR3 is made up of 14 amino acids. Looked up from germline, CDR1 is MRHNA and CDR2 is SNTAGT. CDR3 region: CASTRPGQGNEQLF. In DNA, the CDR3 is TGTGCCAGCACCCGCCCGGGACAGGGGAATGAGCAGTTATTC.

The table lists this clonotype with a count of one. A much larger clone is a single base away; this may be a read error. The DNA for the CDR3 is TGCGCCAGCAGCACCGAACAACCCACCACAGATACGCGGTATTTT. It is translated as CASSTEQPTTDTRYF. V gene TRBV5-1 combines with J gene TRBJ2-3, with D unresolved. CDR1 and CDR2 (germline): SGHRS, YFSETQ. CDR3 size: 15 residues.

The table lists this clonotype with many counts. CDR3 sequence (DNA): TGTGCCAGCAAACTACTGACAGGGCAAGAGACCCAGTACTTC. It specifies CASKLLTGQETQYF. The chain carries TRBV2 and TRBJ2-5, with TRBD1 identical over 7 bases. The germline V gene encodes CDR1 SNHLY and CDR2 FYNNEI. The V gene end was trimmed by 7 bases and the J gene end by 2 bases; junction bases not matched to a gene: 7. This CDR3 is 14 amino acids long.

This clonotype was observed many times. The V gene is TRBV10-3, the J gene TRBJ1-1; 7 bases map to TRBD1. V shed 3 bases and J 4 bases; nucleotides not matched to a gene: 5. CDR1 and CDR2 from the germline V gene are ENHRY and SYGVKD. The CDR3 is 14 residues long. As DNA, the CDR3 is TGTGCCATCAGTGATAACAGGGGTTCCACTGAAGCTTTCTTT. Encoded protein: CAISDNRGSTEAFF.

As to this clonotype: A much more abundant neighbour one base away suggests this may be a read error. The CDR3 DNA sequence: TGTGCCAGTAGTACCCGGACAGGGTTGAACACTAAAGCTTTCTTT. Amino acid sequence: CASSTRTGLNTKAFF. V gene TRBV19 combines with J gene TRBJ1-1, with 8 bases lining up with TRBD1. The CDR3 consists of 15 residues. The germline V gene encodes CDR1 LNHDA and CDR2 SQIVND (reference sequence).

This clonotype was detected many times. The rearrangement joins TRBV2 to TRBJ2-7; D perhaps matches TRBD1 (6 bases). CDR1 is SNHLY and CDR2 is FYNNEI in the germline V gene. Trimming left V 8 bases short and J 4 bases short, with 18 bases between. CDR3 size: 14 residues. The CDR3 loop reads CASLATGVSYEQYF. CDR3 coding DNA: TGTGCCAGCTTGGCGACAGGAGTAAGTTACGAGCAGTACTTC.

To note about this clonotype: With only one base between it and a far larger clone, this is likely a read error. The J gene is TRBJ2-7, the V gene TRBV12-3 or TRBV12-4; tentatively, D is TRBD1 (5 bases). The germline V and J ends were trimmed by 3 bases and 7 bases, with 16 bases remaining between them. The CDR3 is 14 residues long. Here the CDR3 reads CASSLSGSGNEQYF. CDR3 in DNA: TGTGCCAGCAGTTTGTCAGGGTCGGGCAATGAGCAGTACTTC.

This clonotype was detected ten times or more. The DNA for the CDR3 is TGTGCCAGCAGTTTGGCACAGGGCTCATCTGAAGCTTTCTTT. Its translation: CASSLAQGSSEAFF. The V gene is TRBV12-3 or TRBV12-4, the J gene TRBJ1-1, with D tentatively TRBD1 (6 bases). Trimming took off 3 bases at V and 6 bases at J, with 14 bases between the two ends. The CDR3 is 14 amino acids.

There are many counts of this clonotype. V and J are TRBV11-1 and TRBJ1-1, with TRBD1 as a possible D gene (6 bases). V lost 1 base and J 6 bases, leaving 9 bases between the germline ends. The germline V gene encodes CDR1 SGHAT and CDR2 FQDESV (reference sequence). The CDR3 runs 13 residues. The CDR3: CASSLDRVSEAFF. The CDR3, as DNA: TGTGCCAGCAGCTTAGACAGGGTCTCTGAAGCTTTCTTT.

This clonotype was recorded at least ten times. V usage is TRBV6-1 and J usage is TRBJ1-5, with TRBD1 matching 8 bases. Trimming at V came to 8 bases and at J to 2 bases, leaving 8 bases not matched to a gene. The CDR3 totals 15 residues. The germline gives CDR1 MNHNS, CDR2 SASEGT. The CDR3 loop reads CASSSQTGGNQPQHF. The CDR3, as DNA: TGTGCCAGCTCCTCCCAGACAGGGGGCAATCAGCCCCAGCATTTT.